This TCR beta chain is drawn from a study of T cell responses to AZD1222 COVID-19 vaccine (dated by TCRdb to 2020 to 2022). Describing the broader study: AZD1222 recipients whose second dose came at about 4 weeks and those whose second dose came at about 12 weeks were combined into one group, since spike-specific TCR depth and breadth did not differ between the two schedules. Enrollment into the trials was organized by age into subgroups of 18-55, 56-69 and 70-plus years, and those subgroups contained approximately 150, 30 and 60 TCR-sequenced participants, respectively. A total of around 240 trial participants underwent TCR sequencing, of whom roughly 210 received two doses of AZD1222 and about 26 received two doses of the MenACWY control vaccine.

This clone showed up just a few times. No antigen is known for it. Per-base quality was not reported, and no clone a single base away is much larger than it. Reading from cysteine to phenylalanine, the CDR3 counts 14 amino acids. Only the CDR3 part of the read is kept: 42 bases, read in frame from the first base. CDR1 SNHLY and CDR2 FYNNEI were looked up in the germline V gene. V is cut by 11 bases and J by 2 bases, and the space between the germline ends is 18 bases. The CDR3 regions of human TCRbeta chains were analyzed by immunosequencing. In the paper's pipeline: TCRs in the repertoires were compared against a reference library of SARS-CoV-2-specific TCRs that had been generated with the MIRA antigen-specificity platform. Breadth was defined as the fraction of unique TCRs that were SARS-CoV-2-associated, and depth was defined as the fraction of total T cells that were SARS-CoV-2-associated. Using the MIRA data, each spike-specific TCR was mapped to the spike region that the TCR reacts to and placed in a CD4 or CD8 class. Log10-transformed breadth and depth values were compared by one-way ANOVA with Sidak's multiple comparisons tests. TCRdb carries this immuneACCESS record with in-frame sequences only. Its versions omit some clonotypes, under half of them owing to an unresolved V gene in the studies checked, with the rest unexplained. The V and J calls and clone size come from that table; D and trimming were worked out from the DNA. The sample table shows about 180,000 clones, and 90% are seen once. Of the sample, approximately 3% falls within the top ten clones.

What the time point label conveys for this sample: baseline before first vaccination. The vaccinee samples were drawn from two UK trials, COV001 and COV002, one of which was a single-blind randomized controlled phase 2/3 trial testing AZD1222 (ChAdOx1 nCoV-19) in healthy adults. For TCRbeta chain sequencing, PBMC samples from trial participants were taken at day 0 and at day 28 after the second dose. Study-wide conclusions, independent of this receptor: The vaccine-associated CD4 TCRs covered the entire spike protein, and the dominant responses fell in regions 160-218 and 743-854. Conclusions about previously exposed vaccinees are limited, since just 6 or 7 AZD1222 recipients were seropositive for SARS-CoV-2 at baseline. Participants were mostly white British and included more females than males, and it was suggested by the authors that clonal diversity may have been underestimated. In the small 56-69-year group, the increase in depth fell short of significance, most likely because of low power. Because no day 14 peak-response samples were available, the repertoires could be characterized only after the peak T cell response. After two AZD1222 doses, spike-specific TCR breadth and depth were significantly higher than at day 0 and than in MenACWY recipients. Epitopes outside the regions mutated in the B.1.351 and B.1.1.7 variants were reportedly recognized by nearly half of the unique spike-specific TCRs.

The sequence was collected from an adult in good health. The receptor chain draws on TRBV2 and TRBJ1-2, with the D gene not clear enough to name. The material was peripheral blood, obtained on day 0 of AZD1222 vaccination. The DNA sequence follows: TGTGCCGCCAGCGAGCACGCCGGGAACTATGGCTACACCTTC. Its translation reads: CAASEHAGNYGYTF.